Presented here are 18 T cell receptor beta chains from one specimen sequenced in a study of regulatory dendritic cells for organ transplantation. Antigens of these TCRs are unknown. Measured with immunoSEQ multiplex PCR; TCRdb has only the in-frame clones, and not every one. The table lists 9,500 to 15,000 clones, about 60% of them singletons. CFSE-labeled sorted T cells met regulatory or mature dendritic cells for approximately 5 days. Sequencing was done on a sample of naive CD8+ T cells from blood cultured with dendritic cells. Stated subset: CD45RA+ naive T cells. Source of these receptors: a human donor in good health.

The chain combines TRBV6-5 with TRBJ2-1; no clear D gene. Trimming removed 0 bases at V and 10 bases at J, with 10 bases between. CDR1 is MNHEY and CDR2 is SVGAGI in the germline V gene. CDR3 length: 13 residues. The CDR3 DNA reads TGTGCCAGCAGTTACTCTTCAGACGGGGAGCAGTTCTTC. This codes for CASSYSSDGEQFF.

The V gene is TRBV9, the J gene TRBJ1-4, with D uncertain. Trimming took off 0 bases at V and 8 bases at J, with 14 bases between the two ends. Germline V gene sequence: CDR1 SGDLS, CDR2 YYNGEE. CDR3 length equals 15 residues. The CDR3 bases are TGTGCCAGCAGCGTAGCGTCCGGGGTTGGCGAAAAACTGTTTTTT. Amino acids: CASSVASGVGEKLFF. Full variable domain (rest looked up from reference TRBV9 and TRBJ1-4): DSGVTQTPKHLITATGQRVTLRCSPRSGDLSVYWYQQSLDQGLQFLIQYYNGEERAKGNILERFSAQQFPDLHSELNLSSLELGDSALYFCASSVASGVGEKLFFGSGTQLSVL.

The chain recombines TRBV6-5 with TRBJ2-7; 9 nucleotides agree with TRBD1. CDR3 length: 12 residues. V lost 6 bases and J lost 7; bases outside the gene matches: 4. In germline, CDR1 is MNHEY, CDR2 SVGAGI. The CDR3 protein is CASRQGAGEQYF. CDR3 coding DNA: TGTGCCAGCAGACAGGGGGCAGGGGAGCAGTACTTC.

The chain uses TRBV5-4 and TRBJ2-7; 9 bases line up with TRBD1. The V and J ends lost 3 bases and 5 bases, in that order; junction bases with no gene match: 6. This CDR3 spans 14 amino acids. Germline V gene sequence: CDR1 SGHNT, CDR2 YYREEE (reference sequence). The DNA of the CDR3 is TGTGCCAGCAGCTCGGGACAGGGAACCAACGAGCAGTACTTC. Protein sequence: CASSSGQGTNEQYF.

This rearrangement joins TRBV7-3 to TRBJ2-1, with 7 bases matching TRBD2. This CDR3 region has 14 residues. V lost 5 bases, J lost 7 bases, and 8 bases stayed unmatched. The germline V gene encodes CDR1 SGHTA and CDR2 FQGTGA. CDR3 DNA: TGTGCCAGCAGCCCCGCGGGGGAGGGGAATGAGCAGTTCTTC. Protein: CASSPAGEGNEQFF.

This chain uses TRBV11-2 with TRBJ1-6; 7 bases agree with TRBD1. The germline CDR1 and CDR2 sequences are SGHAT and FQNNGV. This CDR3 has 17 amino acids. With 5 bases clipped from V and 0 bases from J, the junction kept 7 bases outside the gene matches. The CDR3 bases are TGTGCCAGCAGCAAGACAGGGTGGAGCTCCTATAATTCACCCCTCCACTTT. It translates to CASSKTGWSSYNSPLHF. Full variable domain (missing parts from reference TRBV11-2 and TRBJ1-6): EAGVAQSPRYKIIEKRQSVAFWCNPISGHATLYWYQQILGQGPKLLIQFQNNGVVDDSQLPKDRFSAERLKGVDSTLKIQPAKLEDSAVYLCASSKTGWSSYNSPLHFGNGTRLTVT.

V and J are TRBV2 and TRBJ1-2; the match to TRBD1 covers 10 bases. This CDR3 is built from 13 residues. The germline gives CDR1 SNHLY, CDR2 FYNNEI. After removal of 7 bases from V and 7 bases from J, the junction contained 6 bases not matched to a gene. The CDR3 loop is CASTETGGRGYTF. CDR3 DNA sequence: TGTGCCAGCACCGAGACAGGGGGCCGTGGCTACACCTTC. Looking up the rest from reference TRBV2 and TRBJ1-2 gives the full variable domain: EPEVTQTPSHQVTQMGQEVILRCVPISNHLYFYWYRQILGQKVEFLVSFYNNEISEKSEIFDDQFSVERPDGSNFTLKIRSTKLEDSAMYFCASTETGGRGYTFGSGTRLTVV.

The J gene is TRBJ1-5, the V gene TRBV15; D call uncertain. Germline V gene data show CDR1 as LNHNV and CDR2 as YYDKDF (reference sequence). V was clipped by 3 bases and J by 1 base, with 13 bases between them. The length of the CDR3 is 16 residues. In nucleotides, the CDR3 is TGTGCCACCAGCAGTTACGTTCGACTCAGCAATCAGCCCCAGCATTTT. Residues: CATSSYVRLSNQPQHF.

The V and J genes are TRBV2 and TRBJ2-1; TRBD2 matches 10 bases. The germline gives CDR1 SNHLY, CDR2 FYNNEI. With 5 bases clipped from V and 5 bases from J, the junction kept 6 bases outside the gene matches. This CDR3 is built from 15 residues. The CDR3 reads CASSPGLATDNEQFF. CDR3 in DNA: TGTGCCAGCAGTCCGGGACTAGCGACCGACAATGAGCAGTTCTTC. The variable domain in full, with the rest retrieved from reference TRBV2 and TRBJ2-1, is EPEVTQTPSHQVTQMGQEVILRCVPISNHLYFYWYRQILGQKVEFLVSFYNNEISEKSEIFDDQFSVERPDGSNFTLKIRSTKLEDSAMYFCASSPGLATDNEQFFGPGTRLTVL.

This clone was found a few times. The V and J genes are TRBV4-1 and TRBJ2-7; 9 positions agree with TRBD2. J lost 1 base, V lost 0 bases, and 10 bases had no gene match. There are 18 residues in the CDR3. Germline assignment: CDR1 MGHRA and CDR2 YSYEKL. The CDR3 here is CASSQDPGSGGLSYEQYF. The CDR3 DNA is TGCGCCAGCAGCCAAGATCCGGGGAGCGGGGGGCTATCCTACGAGCAGTACTTC.

This chain joins TRBV19 and TRBJ2-7; D not resolved. Germline V gene sequence: CDR1 LNHDA, CDR2 SQIVND (reference sequence). V was trimmed by 4 bases and J by 0 bases, leaving 13 bases between them. This CDR3 spans 15 amino acids. The DNA for the CDR3 is TGTGCCAGTAGTAACCTCCGGGTAGGCTCCTACGAGCAGTACTTC. Its protein product is CASSNLRVGSYEQYF. Full variable domain (remainder filled in from reference TRBV19 and TRBJ2-7): DGGITQSPKYLFRKEGQNVTLSCEQNLNHDAMYWYRQDPGQGLRLIYYSQIVNDFQKGDIAEGYSVSREKKESFPLTVTSAQKNPTAFYLCASSNLRVGSYEQYFGPGTRLTVT.

The V call is TRBV4-3, the J call TRBJ2-2, with 8 bases lining up with TRBD1. V trimming: 0 bases; J trimming: 5 bases; junction bases outside the gene matches: 2. In germline, CDR1 is LGHNA, CDR2 YSLEER. The CDR3 consists of 15 residues. In DNA form, the CDR3 reads TGCGCCAGCAGCCAAGATAGACAGGGGACCGGGGAGCTGTTTTTT. As protein: CASSQDRQGTGELFF.

The V call is TRBV7-2, the J call TRBJ2-7; 7 positions match TRBD2. V was pared by 1 base and J by 9 bases, with 9 bases of the junction left unmatched. Germline CDR1 reads SGHTA; CDR2 reads FQGNSA. This CDR3 has 14 amino acids. The CDR3 is CASSLEERPGGQYF. CDR3 DNA sequence: TGTGCCAGCAGCTTAGAAGAACGGCCGGGAGGGCAGTACTTC.

This chain uses TRBV11-3 with TRBJ2-7, with 7 bases identical to TRBD1. V trimming: 1 base; J trimming: 2 bases; junction bases outside the gene matches: 8. Germline loops: CDR1 SGHNT, CDR2 YENEEA. The CDR3 spans 16 residues. CDR3 sequence: CASSLVSRQGPYEQYF. The DNA for the CDR3 is TGTGCCAGCAGCTTAGTTTCCCGACAGGGTCCCTACGAGCAGTACTTC. Together with reference TRBV11-3 and TRBJ2-7, the CDR3 gives the full variable domain: EAGVVQSPRYKIIEKKQPVAFWCNPISGHNTLYWYLQNLGQGPELLIRYENEEAVDDSQLPKDRFSAERLKGVDSTLKIQPAELGDSAVYLCASSLVSRQGPYEQYFGPGTRLTVT.

This clone was recorded a few times. The V call is TRBV4-2, the J call TRBJ1-2, with TRBD1 as a possible D gene (5 bases). Trimming took off 0 bases at V and 1 base at J, with 12 bases between the two ends. Germline assignment: CDR1 LGHNA and CDR2 YNFKEQ. The CDR3 covers 16 residues. The CDR3 protein is CASSQEQDRFNYGYTF. The CDR3 nucleotides read TGTGCCAGCAGCCAAGAACAGGACCGCTTTAACTATGGCTACACCTTC.

This clone was recorded only once. The rearrangement links TRBV9 to TRBJ1-2, with 8 nucleotides matching TRBD1. J lost 2 bases, V lost 0 bases, and 6 bases had no gene match. This CDR3 has 16 residues. The V gene's germline CDR1 is SGDLS and CDR2 YYNGEE. The CDR3 reads CASSVAPDRVNYGYTF. The CDR3 DNA reads as TGTGCCAGCAGCGTAGCTCCGGACAGGGTCAACTATGGCTACACCTTC.

This chain links TRBV5-1 with TRBJ1-5; 8 nucleotides match TRBD1. The J segment lost 5 bases and the V segment lost 2 bases, leaving 12 bases of the junction unmatched. There are 17 residues in the CDR3. Germline values: CDR1 SGHRS, CDR2 YFSETQ. CDR3 bases: TGCGCCAGCAGCTTACGGGAGCAGGGGGCATATGATCAGCCCCAGCATTTT. Encoded protein: CASSLREQGAYDQPQHF.

The V call is TRBV27, the J call TRBJ1-1, with D tentatively TRBD1 (5 bases). This CDR3 spans 15 amino acids. Germline V lookup: CDR1 MNHEY, CDR2 SMNVEV (reference sequence). The V gene lost 0 bases and the J gene lost 4 bases, with 12 bases spanning the gap. CDR3 sequence: CASSLSGGGATEAFF. Written as DNA, the CDR3 is TGTGCCAGCAGTTTATCGGGGGGTGGGGCCACTGAAGCTTTCTTT.